These 5 T cell receptor beta chains were sequenced from one sample in a study of T cell changes during pregnancy in multiple sclerosis (dated by TCRdb to the late 2010s). Receptor amplification or capture employed the immunoSEQ multiplex PCR assay. TCRdb mirrors the immuneACCESS table, restricted to in-frame sequences. Some clones are absent from its copies; in checked studies, under half trace to an unresolved V gene, and the reason for the others is unknown. This sample is represented by about 70,000 clones; around 90% of them were singletons. The top ten clones comprise about 1.3% of the sample. The specimen comprised peripheral blood, sampled in the third trimester of pregnancy. The receptors here all came from a female donor in good health, enrolled as a control in a pregnancy study.

The CDR3 nucleotides read TGTGCCAGCAGCTTGGGGGGAGGGACAGGCGACTACGAGCAGTACTTC. Translation: CASSLGGGTGDYEQYF. This chain connects TRBV5-4 to TRBJ2-7; maybe TRBD1 (8 bases). With 0 bases removed from V and 3 bases from J, the gap between germline ends came to 16 bases. This CDR3 has 16 residues. CDR1 SGHNT and CDR2 YYREEE come from the germline V gene (reference sequence).

The chain carries TRBV5-1 and TRBJ2-1, with TRBD1 as a possible D gene (6 bases). The CDR3 spans 12 residues. Germline values: CDR1 SGHRS, CDR2 YFSETQ. V lost 4 bases and J lost 12, with 14 bases in between. The CDR3 protein is CASSPGQLGQFF. The CDR3 nucleotides read TGCGCCAGCAGCCCGGGACAACTTGGGCAGTTCTTC.

This rearrangement joins TRBV7-9 to TRBJ1-2; D not certain. The CDR3 length is 14 residues. V shed 5 bases and J shed 3 bases, with 13 bases lying between them. Germline CDR1 SEHNR, CDR2 FQNEAQ (reference sequence). The CDR3 DNA reads TGTGCCAGCAGCCCCGGGCGGGTCTACTATGGCTACACCTTC. Translating it yields CASSPGRVYYGYTF.

The chain is built from TRBV7-9 and TRBJ1-4; 10 bases map to TRBD1. J was trimmed by 6 bases and V by 4 bases; bases with no gene match: 2. CDR3 length: 14 amino acids. Per the germline V gene, CDR1 is SEHNR and CDR2 is FQNEAQ (reference sequence). CDR3 in DNA: TGTGCCAGCAGCTCGGGGACAGGGGATGAAAAACTGTTTTTT. Translation: CASSSGTGDEKLFF.

V is TRBV18 and J is TRBJ1-2, with D perhaps matching TRBD1 (6 bases). Looked up from germline, CDR1 is KGHSH and CDR2 is LQKENI. Trimming stripped 3 bases from V and 7 bases from J, with 27 bases between. The CDR3 sequence is 18 residues long. CDR3 DNA: TGTGCCAGCTCACCCACGCCAATAAACAGGGCCAGTTATAGTGGCTACACCTTC. Amino acid sequence: CASSPTPINRASYSGYTF. The variable domain in full, completed from reference TRBV18 and TRBJ1-2, reads NAGVMQNPRHLVRRRGQEARLRCSPMKGHSHVYWYRQLPEEGLKFMVYLQKENIIDESGMPKERFSAEFPKEGPSILRIQQVVRGDSAAYFCASSPTPINRASYSGYTFGSGTRLTVV.